Listed below are T cell receptor beta chains from one sample, sequenced in a study of shared clonotypes between healthy human individuals. Sequenced by immunoSEQ multiplex PCR; TCRdb stores in-frame clones only, minus some. This sample has more than 2,000,000 clones, with more than 80% found just once. The specimen sequenced was naive CD4+ T cells from PBMCs. These receptors were collected from a man aged 18 to 35 in good health. Some clones in this sample may be carry-over from other donors' samples. Both conserved end residues are part of each CDR3. A D gene is named only where the DNA matches it firmly. Rows may omit the clone size; those that give it use once, few, many or a size class.

size,length,J,D,V,CDR3,DNA
NA,17,TRBJ1-2,TRBD1,TRBV28,CASSFPPGGAGVYGYTF,TGTGCCAGCAGTTTCCCCCCAGGGGGCGCGGGGGTCTATGGCTACACCTTC
NA,14,TRBJ1-2,TRBD1,TRBV18,CASSPGTGDNGYTF,TGTGCCAGCTCACCAGGAACAGGGGACAATGGCTACACCTTC
NA,14,TRBJ1-2,TRBD1,TRBV28,CASSPRTGGDGYTF,TGTGCCAGCAGTCCACGGACAGGGGGCGATGGCTACACCTTC
NA,12,TRBJ2-1,NA,TRBV11-2,CASSLAQSKEFF,TGTGCCAGCAGCTTAGCCCAGAGTAAGGAGTTCTTC
NA,14,TRBJ2-1,TRBD1,TRBV4-3,CASSLSTGGYEQFF,TGCGCCAGCAGCCTTTCCACAGGGGGGTATGAGCAGTTCTTC
NA,13,TRBJ2-4,NA,TRBV27,CASSFTGQNIQYF,TGTGCCAGCAGTTTTACAGGGCAAAACATTCAGTACTTC
NA,15,TRBJ1-1,NA,TRBV5-4,CASSLAGDYGTEAFF,TGTGCCAGCAGCTTGGCCGGGGATTATGGAACTGAAGCTTTCTTT
once,17,TRBJ2-4,NA,TRBV11-2,CASSLGGFDSSKNIQYF,TGTGCCAGCAGCTTAGGGGGGTTCGACAGCTCCAAAAACATTCAGTACTTC
once,15,TRBJ2-7,NA,TRBV4-1,CASSRETVPSYEQYF,TGCGCCAGCAGCCGAGAGACAGTTCCCTCCTACGAGCAGTACTTC
once,12,TRBJ1-4,NA,TRBV4-1,CASSQENEKLFF,TGCGCCAGCAGCCAAGAAAATGAAAAACTATTTTTT
few,12,TRBJ1-2,NA,TRBV2,CASSDQGFGYTF,TGTGCCAGCAGTGACCAAGGCTTTGGCTACACCTTC
NA,13,TRBJ2-2,NA,TRBV19,CASSTTVTGELFF,TGTGCCAGTAGTACTACAGTTACCGGGGAGCTGTTTTTT
NA,15,TRBJ1-1,NA,TRBV18,CASSPLSSRNTEAFF,TGTGCCAGCTCGCCCCTGAGCAGTCGGAACACTGAAGCTTTCTTT
NA,16,TRBJ2-1,TRBD2,TRBV9,CASSGYSGSPYNEQFF,TGTGCCAGCAGCGGATATAGCGGGAGCCCCTACAATGAGCAGTTCTTC
NA,12,TRBJ1-1,NA,TRBV28,CASRDLNTEAFF,TGTGCCAGCAGGGATTTGAACACTGAAGCTTTCTTT
NA,13,TRBJ2-7,TRBD1,TRBV7-9,CASSQTGAYEQYF,TGTGCCAGCAGCCAAACAGGGGCCTACGAGCAGTACTTC
once,15,TRBJ2-4,TRBD2,TRBV28,CASSLAVLAKNIQYF,TGTGCCAGCAGTCTAGCGGTCCTAGCCAAAAACATTCAGTACTTC
NA,14,TRBJ1-5,NA,TRBV6-6,CASSSGGSNQPQHF,TGTGCCAGCAGTTCCGGGGGGAGCAATCAGCCCCAGCATTTT
NA,16,TRBJ2-1,TRBD2,TRBV30,CAWAGRSGRPGNEQFF,TGTGCCTGGGCGGGAAGAAGCGGGAGGCCGGGCAATGAGCAGTTCTTC
NA,15,TRBJ2-4,NA,TRBV6-5,CASRRGDVAKNIQYF,TGTGCCAGCAGAAGAGGGGATGTCGCCAAAAACATTCAGTACTTC
NA,11,TRBJ2-7,NA,TRBV18,CASSAGTEQYF,TGTGCCAGCTCGGCGGGAACCGAGCAGTACTTC
NA,15,TRBJ2-1,NA,TRBV7-9,CASSLPRGYYNEQFF,TGTGCCAGCAGCTTACCGCGGGGATACTACAATGAGCAGTTCTTC
once,14,TRBJ2-1,TRBD2,TRBV9,CASSPSGRGDEQFF,TGTGCCAGCAGCCCGAGCGGGAGAGGCGATGAGCAGTTCTTC
NA,15,TRBJ2-5,TRBD1,TRBV5-4,CASSTGGEVKKTQYF,TGTGCCAGCAGCACAGGGGGCGAGGTTAAGAAGACCCAGTACTTC
NA,17,TRBJ1-4,NA,TRBV28,CASSLGGASSTNEKLFF,TGTGCCAGCAGTTTGGGAGGGGCTTCCTCAACTAATGAAAAACTGTTTTTT
NA,15,TRBJ2-3,NA,TRBV19,CASRVDSWRVDTQYF,TGTGCCAGTAGGGTGGACAGTTGGAGAGTAGATACGCAGTATTTT
NA,14,TRBJ2-7,NA,TRBV6-1,CASIGGLSSYEQYF,TGTGCCAGCATCGGGGGCCTCAGCTCCTACGAGCAGTACTTC
NA,16,TRBJ2-5,NA,TRBV7-6,CASSSPPRQVQETQYF,TGTGCCAGCAGCTCCCCCCCCCGACAGGTCCAAGAGACCCAGTACTTC
NA,17,TRBJ1-1,TRBD1,TRBV10-3,CAISDRPGGVGDTEAFF,TGTGCCATCAGTGATCGGCCAGGGGGGGTGGGAGACACTGAAGCTTTCTTT
NA,15,TRBJ1-6,NA,TRBV13,CASSLGPMDNSPLHF,TGTGCCAGCAGCTTAGGCCCAATGGATAATTCACCCCTCCACTTT
NA,13,TRBJ2-7,TRBD1,TRBV2,CASRRDRLGEQYF,TGTGCCAGCCGCCGGGACAGGCTGGGCGAGCAGTACTTC
NA,13,TRBJ2-7,NA,TRBV6-1,CASSVGSSPQQYF,TGTGCCAGCAGTGTTGGCAGTTCACCGCAGCAGTACTTC
NA,14,TRBJ2-1,NA,TRBV30,CAWSVLSPKNEQFF,TGTGCCTGGAGTGTTTTGAGCCCTAAAAATGAGCAGTTCTTC
NA,15,TRBJ1-1,NA,TRBV9,CASSEYRVGNTEAFF,TGTGCCAGCAGCGAGTACAGGGTTGGAAACACTGAAGCTTTCTTT
NA,16,TRBJ2-1,NA,TRBV5-3,CARRFGEIRSYNEQFF,TGTGCCAGAAGGTTCGGCGAAATACGGTCCTACAATGAGCAGTTCTTC
NA,14,TRBJ2-5,TRBD1,TRBV6-5,CASSYETGVETQYF,TGTGCCAGCAGTTACGAGACAGGGGTGGAGACCCAGTACTTC
NA,14,TRBJ1-1,NA,TRBV5-1,CASSLGTRRAEAFF,TGCGCCAGCAGCTTGGGGACAAGGCGGGCTGAAGCTTTCTTT
NA,17,TRBJ2-5,TRBD2,TRBV5-4,CASSLGLAGTPGETQYF,TGTGCCAGCAGCTTGGGACTAGCGGGCACCCCGGGGGAGACCCAGTACTTC
NA,13,TRBJ1-1,NA,TRBV28,CASSPGVYTEAFF,TGTGCCAGCAGCCCGGGGGTCTACACTGAAGCTTTCTTT
NA,13,TRBJ1-2,TRBD1,TRBV29-1,CSVDLQGALGYTF,TGCAGCGTTGATTTACAGGGGGCGCTTGGCTACACCTTC
NA,18,TRBJ2-7,TRBD2,TRBV10-3,CAISETGRGTSGTYEQYF,TGTGCCATCAGTGAAACCGGAAGGGGGACTAGCGGCACTTACGAGCAGTACTTC